This TCR beta chain emerged from a study of blood T cell repertoires in COVID-19. The wider study: Samples of COVID-19 (acute and convalescent) were obtained from the United States, Italy and Spain. In each case, the material was cDNA or gDNA derived from T cells, B-cell-depleted T cells, or PBMCs.

The Seattle site enrolled patients during active infection and followed them longitudinally. Germline assignment: CDR1 MDHEN and CDR2 SYDVKM. The CDR3 has 14 residues. Trimming shortened V by 8 bases and J by 0 bases, and 10 bases separated the two germline ends. As processed by the authors: Nucleated cell counts were estimated from reference gene primer amplification. The assay was immunoSEQ multiplex PCR, and TCRdb's table has in-frame clones only and misses some. The DNA was the basis for D and trimming; V, J and clone size are from that table. Among some 130,000 clones, 86% were seen once, and the ten largest hold roughly an eighth.

V usage is TRBV28 and J usage is TRBJ1-4, with a tentative D call TRBD1 (6 bases). Material for sequencing was peripheral blood. The sequence derives from a woman in her seventies with COVID-19, enrolled during active disease. The CDR3 spells CASRGAATNEKLFF. In DNA form, the CDR3 reads TGTGCCAGCCGGGGGGCTGCAACTAATGAAAAACTGTTTTTT.